One T cell receptor (beta chain) is described in this entry. Its antigen is unidentified. Primed by a sample-barcoded 5' primer and a J-beta primer mix, a second PCR proceeded for about 6 to 11 cycles. MiXCR, run by TCRdb on the 5' RACE reads, gives a single entry per CDR3 protein. The profile shows 800,000 to 900,000 distinct CDR3 sequences, about 59% of them singletons. This sample stems from a study of blood T cells in healthy people across ages. The study, taken as a whole, reports: Older age went with lower TCR beta diversity per million T cells, in a roughly linear way.

Each donor supplied around 10 milliliters of peripheral blood. What was sequenced was blood. The TCR comes from a man aged 25 to 45 in good health.

Written as DNA, the CDR3 is TGTGCCACCTCCCTAGGCCTAGCGGGGAATTTTGGCACAGATACGCAGTATTTT. As protein: CATSLGLAGNFGTDTQYF. The chain is built from TRBV15 and TRBJ2-3; 9 nucleotides align to TRBD2. J was trimmed by 1 base and V by 8 bases; bases with no gene match: 16. The CDR3 contains 18 residues. Per the germline V gene, CDR1 is LNHNV and CDR2 is YYDKDF (reference sequence).